This TCR beta chain was identified during a study of cytomegalovirus exposure and HLA in healthy donors. Overall study: The 650 to 850 first-cohort repertoires and the approximately 130 validation repertoires shared the same platform, a later analysis reported. Whole-study results and caveats: Cytomegalovirus-associated TCR beta chains were listed, numbering some 180. Rare sequences made up most TCRs, while some public TCRs were found in many donors.

Germline CDR1 SGHAT, CDR2 FQNNGV. Trimming removed 5 bases from V and 6 bases from J; junction bases left unmatched: 7. The length of the CDR3 is 15 residues. Using immunoSEQ multiplex PCR, the repertoire was profiled, and TCRdb retains in-frame clones only, with some absent. The sample lists about 280,000 clones, roughly 90% occurring once. Concerning this clone itself: As yet, its antigen is unknown.

The sequence was collected from a woman younger than 35 in good health and CMV-seronegative. Sequencing input: PBMCs. V is TRBV11-2 and J is TRBJ2-3; 11 nucleotides align to TRBD1. The CDR3 spells CASSLGQGVSDTQYF. The CDR3 DNA is TGTGCCAGCAGCCTGGGACAGGGGGTGTCGGATACGCAGTATTTT.